Following are 5 T cell receptor beta chains from one sample sequenced in a study of neurological immune-mediated disorders. One entry per CDR3 protein results from TCRdb running MiXCR on the 5' RACE reads. The sample includes around 46,000 distinct CDR3 sequences, roughly 2% of them seen just once. Sequencing was carried out using PBMCs. The receptor source for this set is a woman aged 40 to 55 with multiple sclerosis.

This clonotype came up many times. V usage is TRBV20-1 and J usage is TRBJ2-2; 7 bases are a match to TRBD2. CDR1 and CDR2 from the germline V gene are DFQATT and SNEGSKA (reference sequence). J gave up 6 bases and V 0 bases, and 4 bases lay outside the gene matches. The CDR3 runs to 14 residues. CDR3: CSARETGRAGELFF. The CDR3 coding sequence is TGCAGTGCTAGAGAAACGGGGAGGGCCGGGGAGCTGTTTTTT.

This clonotype showed up many times. V gene TRBV6-5 combines with J gene TRBJ2-1, with 7 bases aligning to TRBD1. V dropped 6 bases and J dropped 3; count of bases not matched to a gene: 5. This CDR3 comprises 14 residues. Germline V CDR1 and CDR2: MNHEY, SVGAGI. This chain's CDR3 is CASSPDRSYNEQFF. The CDR3 DNA is TGTGCCAGCAGCCCGGACAGGAGCTACAATGAGCAGTTCTTC.

In this sample, this clonotype turned up many times. The V and J genes are TRBV20-1 and TRBJ2-1; 8 nucleotides line up with TRBD2. Germline values: CDR1 DFQATT, CDR2 SNEGSKA (reference sequence). This CDR3 region has 13 residues. V was clipped by 3 bases and J by 3 bases; unmatched bases: 1. The CDR3 protein is CSARTSVYNEQFF. DNA of the CDR3: TGCAGTGCTAGGACTAGCGTCTACAATGAGCAGTTCTTC.

This clonotype was found many times. The chain combines TRBV6-6 with TRBJ1-2; TRBD1 aligns across 8 bases. The CDR3 is 13 residues long. Looked up from germline, CDR1 is MNHNY and CDR2 is SVGAGI (reference sequence). V shed 1 base, J shed 6 bases, and the junction held 1 base outside the gene matches. In DNA form, the CDR3 reads TGTGCCAGCAGTTACTTACAGGGGGATGGCTACACCTTC. Protein: CASSYLQGDGYTF.

This clonotype appeared many times. The rearrangement links TRBV5-5 to TRBJ2-6, with D possibly being TRBD1 (6 bases). The CDR3 totals 15 residues. The V end lost 2 bases, the J end lost 4 bases, and 10 bases lay between the germline ends. Germline CDR1 is SGHKS and CDR2 is YYEKEE (reference sequence). For the CDR3, the DNA is TGTGCCAGCAGCTTCTCAGGGGTAGGGGCCAACGTCCTGACTTTC. This encodes CASSFSGVGANVLTF.